The 3 T cell receptor beta chains given below trace back to one sample, sequenced in a study of cytomegalovirus exposure and HLA in healthy donors. The PCR made use of 60 Vbeta and 13 Jbeta primers. Assay: immunoSEQ multiplex PCR; the TCRdb copy retains only in-frame clones and omits some. The table includes some 95,000 clones, under 80% detected once. The sample was PBMCs. Every receptor here comes from a man between 50 and 59 years old in good health and CMV-seropositive.

V gene TRBV27 combines with J gene TRBJ1-1; the D gene is possibly TRBD1 (6 bases). Between the trimmed V and J ends, which lost 2 bases and 6 bases, there was a span of 16 bases. CDR3 length: 15 amino acids. CDR1 MNHEY and CDR2 SMNVEV come from the germline V gene (reference sequence). This CDR3 is CASSLSVQGFSEAFF. As DNA, the CDR3 is TGTGCCAGCAGTTTAAGCGTACAGGGATTTTCTGAAGCTTTCTTT.

The CDR3 protein is CASSQDQGETGWFYGYTF. The CDR3 nucleotides read TGTGCCAGCAGCCAAGATCAGGGAGAGACAGGGTGGTTCTATGGCTACACCTTC. This chain links TRBV4-2 with TRBJ1-2; 7 bases match TRBD1. CDR3 size: 18 residues. The germline V gene has CDR1 LGHNA and CDR2 YNFKEQ. J lost 4 bases, V lost 0 bases, and 14 bases had no gene match.

J is TRBJ2-5 and V is TRBV7-9, with TRBD2 matching 10 bases. Trimming removed 3 bases from V and 5 bases from J; junction bases left unmatched: 6. Looked up from germline, CDR1 is SEHNR and CDR2 is FQNEAQ (reference sequence). The CDR3 has 15 amino acids. CDR3 protein: CASSLRTSGSETQYF. In DNA form, the CDR3 reads TGTGCCAGCAGCTTGAGGACTAGCGGCTCTGAGACCCAGTACTTC.